This TCR beta chain derives from a study of cytomegalovirus exposure and HLA in healthy donors. It was with 60 Vbeta and 13 Jbeta primers that the PCR ran. The table came from immunoSEQ multiplex PCR; TCRdb's copy has only in-frame clones and leaves some out. In the table there are 55,000 to 80,000 clones, 60% to 75% of which are singletons. Trimming took 2 bases from V and 4 from J; bases not matched to a gene: 9. The length of the CDR3 is 17 residues. CDR1 is SEHNR, CDR2 FQNEAQ, per germline (reference sequence). Regarding this clone: Its target is unknown.

Findings and limits, study-wide: The study put 150 to 200 TCR beta chains on its list as cytomegalovirus-associated. In vitro confirmation showed three CMV-associated chains to be CMV antigen specific.

The chain carries TRBV7-9 and TRBJ2-7, with 12 positions matching TRBD1. The receptor's source is a man between 40 and 49 years old in good health and CMV-seropositive. The source material was PBMCs. The CDR3, as DNA: TGTGCCAGCAGCTTATCACCTTCGGGACAGGGGGCGTACGAGCAGTACTTC. Translated, it gives CASSLSPSGQGAYEQYF.